The next 32 T cell receptor beta chains were all read from a single sample in a study of cytomegalovirus exposure and HLA in healthy donors. Clones were read by immunoSEQ multiplex PCR, and TCRdb kept only the in-frame ones, dropping some. In the table there are about 200,000 clones, more than 65% of which are singletons. The sample taken for sequencing was PBMCs. The source is a woman aged 30 to 39 in good health and CMV-seropositive.

The V and J genes are TRBV28 and TRBJ1-5; 9 bases fit TRBD1. The CDR3 has 14 residues. Trimming took 5 bases from V and 6 from J; bases not matched to a gene: 5. Germline CDR1 MDHEN, CDR2 SYDVKM. CDR3 in DNA: TGTGCCAGCAGTCCGGGACAGGGCCGTCAGCCCCAGCATTTT. Translation: CASSPGQGRQPQHF.

This chain uses TRBV10-3 with TRBJ2-7; unclear D gene. The CDR3 sequence is 12 residues long. Looked up from germline, CDR1 is ENHRY and CDR2 is SYGVKD. V was cut by 6 bases and J by 3 bases, with 9 bases left in between. The CDR3 sequence: CAISRHHYEQYF. CDR3 in DNA: TGTGCCATCAGCAGACACCACTACGAGCAGTACTTC.

The CDR3: CASSPGTNSNQPQHF. The CDR3 DNA reads TGTGCCAGCAGTCCCGGGACAAATAGCAATCAGCCCCAGCATTTT. The chain links TRBV27 to TRBJ1-5; maybe TRBD1 (6 bases). The ends were cut back, 5 bases at V and 0 bases at J, with 11 bases in the middle. The CDR3 contains 15 residues. Germline V CDR1 and CDR2: MNHEY, SMNVEV (reference sequence).

CDR3 residues: CASSPGPEGQYF. In DNA form, the CDR3 reads TGTGCCAGCAGTCCCGGCCCCGAGGGGCAGTACTTC. This rearrangement joins TRBV6-5 to TRBJ2-7; a weak D match, TRBD2 (5 bases). Looked up from germline, CDR1 is MNHEY and CDR2 is SVGAGI. The V end was cut by 5 bases, the J end by 9 bases, with 14 bases between. The CDR3 has 12 residues.

The V call is TRBV9, the J call TRBJ2-1; 8 nucleotides agree with TRBD2. The CDR3 is 18 residues long. CDR1 is SGDLS, CDR2 YYNGEE, per germline. Germline trimming cut 0 bases from V and 6 bases from J; bases unmatched to any gene: 14. The CDR3 DNA reads as TGTGCCAGCAGCGTAGACTCCTCTGGAGCGGGAGTCTTCAATGAGCAGTTCTTC. Its translation is CASSVDSSGAGVFNEQFF.

The chain recombines TRBV7-8 with TRBJ2-1, with 9 bases fitting TRBD1. The V gene's germline CDR1 is SGHVS and CDR2 FQNEAQ. The V and J ends lost 5 bases and 7 bases, in that order; junction bases with no gene match: 18. The CDR3 has 18 residues. The CDR3 protein is CASSASPGTGRKRNEQFF. In nucleotides, the CDR3 is TGTGCCAGCAGCGCTAGTCCCGGGACAGGGAGGAAAAGGAATGAGCAGTTCTTC.

The sample holds a few counts of this clone. The chain employs TRBV6-5 and TRBJ1-5; 8 positions agree with TRBD1. V dropped 4 bases and J dropped 4; count of bases not matched to a gene: 6. CDR1 is MNHEY and CDR2 is SVGAGI in the germline V gene. This CDR3 spans 15 amino acids. For the CDR3, the DNA is TGTGCCAGCAGTTCCCGACAGGGGCCTAATCAGCCCCAGCATTTT. It translates to CASSSRQGPNQPQHF.

This chain connects TRBV5-1 to TRBJ2-3, with D maybe TRBD2 (6 bases). CDR1 is SGHRS and CDR2 is YFSETQ in the germline V gene. This CDR3 is built from 16 residues. V shed 1 base and J shed 0 bases, with 12 bases lying between them. Here the CDR3 reads CASSLRGGISTDTQYF. DNA for the CDR3: TGCGCCAGCAGCTTGCGTGGCGGGATTAGCACAGATACGCAGTATTTT.

CDR3 loop: CASSLRLAGTNEQFF. The CDR3 DNA reads TGTGCCAGCAGTTTACGACTAGCGGGGACTAATGAGCAGTTCTTC. V gene TRBV28 combines with J gene TRBJ2-1; 11 nucleotides align to TRBD2. The CDR3 loop spans 15 amino acids. V shed 2 bases and J 7 bases; nucleotides not matched to a gene: 4. Germline values: CDR1 MDHEN, CDR2 SYDVKM. The full variable domain, with the rest looked up from reference TRBV28 and TRBJ2-1, is DVKVTQSSRYLVKRTGEKVFLECVQDMDHENMFWYRQDPGLGLRLIYFSYDVKMKEKGDIPEGYSVSREKKERFSLILESASTNQTSMYLCASSLRLAGTNEQFFGPGTRLTVL.

This chain links TRBV6-1 with TRBJ2-5; 7 bases line up with TRBD1. The junction had 6 bases not matched to a gene; V was cut back by 6 bases and J by 11 bases. Germline CDR1 MNHNS, CDR2 SASEGT. This CDR3 region has 11 residues. This CDR3 reads CASSGQVAQYF. The CDR3 DNA reads as TGTGCCAGCAGCGGACAGGTTGCGCAGTACTTC.

The J gene is TRBJ2-7, the V gene TRBV29-1; possibly TRBD1 for D (5 bases). V lost 5 bases to trimming and J lost 0 bases, with 14 bases between them. CDR1 and CDR2 from the germline V gene are SQVTM and ANQGSEA. The CDR3 has 14 amino acids. The CDR3 DNA reads as TGCAGCGTTCAGGGTGGCCATGGCTCCTACGAGCAGTACTTC. Translated, it gives CSVQGGHGSYEQYF.

The CDR3 spells CASGPFSDEQFF. The CDR3, as DNA: TGTGCCAGCGGACCCTTTAGCGATGAGCAGTTCTTC. This chain links TRBV5-6 with TRBJ2-1; maybe TRBD2 (5 bases). The CDR3 loop spans 12 amino acids. The V gene lost 7 bases and the J gene lost 8 bases, with 13 bases spanning the gap. Germline V CDR1 and CDR2: SGHDT, YYEEEE.

The genes are TRBV5-1 and TRBJ1-2; 12 bases agree with TRBD1. Germline loops: CDR1 SGHRS, CDR2 YFSETQ. Trimming at V came to 0 bases and at J to 8 bases, leaving 2 bases not matched to a gene. This CDR3 region has 14 residues. CDR3 loop: CASSLGDRGQGYTF. The CDR3 nucleotides read TGCGCCAGCAGCTTGGGGGACAGGGGGCAAGGCTACACCTTC.

This rearrangement joins TRBV18 to TRBJ2-3, with a possible D match to TRBD2 (6 bases). Trimming took off 0 bases at V and 3 bases at J, with 10 bases between the two ends. The CDR3 is 15 residues long. Germline V gene sequence: CDR1 KGHSH, CDR2 LQKENI. For the CDR3, the DNA is TGTGCCAGCTCACCACCGAGCGGGCCAACAGATACGCAGTATTTT. Amino acid sequence: CASSPPSGPTDTQYF.

The chain links TRBV5-6 to TRBJ2-5; unclear D gene. The germline V and J ends were trimmed by 4 bases and 5 bases, with 15 bases remaining between them. The CDR3 is 14 amino acids. From germline, CDR1 is SGHDT and CDR2 YYEEEE. DNA for the CDR3: TGTGCCAGCAGCCGCGCCGAGATTCGTGAGACCCAGTACTTC. It specifies CASSRAEIRETQYF.

The J gene is TRBJ2-2, the V gene TRBV10-2; D is perhaps TRBD2 (6 bases). Germline assignment: CDR1 WSHSY and CDR2 SAAADI. V lost 10 bases and J lost 6, with 30 bases in between. The CDR3 is made up of 18 amino acids. CDR3: CATANGPPQPRESGELFF. CDR3 sequence (DNA): TGCGCCACCGCCAACGGGCCCCCGCAACCTCGGGAGTCCGGGGAGCTGTTTTTT.

The genes are TRBV18 and TRBJ1-3, with 9 bases matching TRBD1. Trimming took 1 base from V and 6 from J; bases not matched to a gene: 13. The CDR3 runs 18 residues. Germline loops: CDR1 KGHSH, CDR2 LQKENI. CDR3 sequence (DNA): TGTGCCAGCTCACCACTTTGGCCGGACAGGGGTAGCGAAAACACCATATATTTT. Translation gives CASSPLWPDRGSENTIYF.

The genes are TRBV9 and TRBJ1-3; the match to TRBD1 covers 9 bases. With V trimmed by 0 bases and J by 4 bases, 2 bases remained unmatched. This CDR3 region has 15 residues. CDR1 and CDR2 from the germline V gene are SGDLS and YYNGEE. CDR3 sequence (DNA): TGTGCCAGCAGCGTAGGACAGGGGGTAGGAAACACCATATATTTT. It specifies CASSVGQGVGNTIYF.

The chain is built from TRBV6-5 and TRBJ2-5; D is possibly TRBD1 (6 bases). V was shortened by 6 bases and J by 0 bases, with 11 bases between the two germline ends. The germline V gene encodes CDR1 MNHEY and CDR2 SVGAGI. The CDR3 runs 14 residues. In nucleotides, the CDR3 is TGTGCCAGCAGCCAGGGGAGAAACCAAGAGACCCAGTACTTC. Protein: CASSQGRNQETQYF.

The gene calls are TRBV2 and TRBJ1-5, with D uncertain. V lost 6 bases to trimming and J lost 6 bases, with 12 bases between them. The CDR3 consists of 13 residues. The germline V gene encodes CDR1 SNHLY and CDR2 FYNNEI. Written as DNA, the CDR3 is TGTGCCAGCAGCCTTTTCCCCGTTCAGCCCCAGCATTTT. Protein sequence: CASSLFPVQPQHF. Complete variable domain (other parts from reference TRBV2 and TRBJ1-5): EPEVTQTPSHQVTQMGQEVILRCVPISNHLYFYWYRQILGQKVEFLVSFYNNEISEKSEIFDDQFSVERPDGSNFTLKIRSTKLEDSAMYFCASSLFPVQPQHFGDGTRLSIL.

J is TRBJ2-2 and V is TRBV6-1; no reliable D call. Trimming took 5 bases from V and 6 from J, leaving 4 bases between them. The CDR3 has 11 residues. Germline-derived CDR1 and CDR2 are MNHNS and SASEGT. CDR3 sequence: CASSSAGELFF. CDR3 bases: TGTGCCAGCAGTTCGGCCGGGGAGCTGTTTTTT.

The rearrangement joins TRBV7-9 to TRBJ1-1; maybe TRBD1 (5 bases). The V and J ends lost 1 base and 1 base respectively, with 10 bases between them. The CDR3 sequence is 15 residues long. Germline values: CDR1 SEHNR, CDR2 FQNEAQ (reference sequence). The DNA for the CDR3 is TGTGCCAGCAGCTTAGTTCAGGGAACGAACACTGAAGCTTTCTTT. Protein: CASSLVQGTNTEAFF. The whole variable domain, filled in from reference TRBV7-9 and TRBJ1-1, reads DTGVSQNPRHKITKRGQNVTFRCDPISEHNRLYWYRQTLGQGPEFLTYFQNEAQLEKSRLLSDRFSAERPKGSFSTLEIQRTEQGDSAMYLCASSLVQGTNTEAFFGQGTRLTVV.

This clone came up once. Here the CDR3 reads CATSRAVAGEKETQYF. The CDR3 DNA follows: TGTGCCACCAGCAGAGCTGTAGCGGGGGAAAAAGAGACCCAGTACTTC. This rearrangement joins TRBV15 to TRBJ2-5; the match to TRBD2 covers 9 bases. The CDR3 is 16 residues long. Germline V lookup: CDR1 LNHNV, CDR2 YYDKDF (reference sequence). The V segment lost 1 base and the J segment 3 bases; nucleotides outside the gene matches: 6.

The chain employs TRBV6-1 and TRBJ2-7, with 8 bases lining up with TRBD1. The V and J ends lost 5 bases and 3 bases, in that order; junction bases with no gene match: 9. CDR1 is MNHNS and CDR2 is SASEGT in the germline V gene. There are 15 residues in the CDR3. In nucleotides, the CDR3 is TGTGCCAGCAGTCAAATGACAGGGGCCGTCTACGAGCAGTACTTC. This encodes CASSQMTGAVYEQYF.

The chain joins TRBV6-4 to TRBJ1-1; 7 positions match TRBD1. V lost 9 bases to trimming and J lost 3 bases; unmatched junction nucleotides: 1. Germline V gives CDR1 MRHNA, CDR2 SNTAGT. This CDR3 has 11 amino acids. CDR3 DNA: TGTGCCAGTACAGGGGACACTGAAGCTTTCTTT. Encoded protein: CASTGDTEAFF.

The chain uses TRBV9 and TRBJ2-3; 10 bases fit TRBD2. In germline, CDR1 is SGDLS, CDR2 YYNGEE. Trimming removed 4 bases from V and 2 bases from J; junction bases left unmatched: 4. The CDR3 totals 15 residues. The CDR3 DNA reads TGTGCCAGCAGCTCTAGCGGGAGACACACAGATACGCAGTATTTT. It specifies CASSSSGRHTDTQYF. The entire variable domain, with the rest obtained from reference TRBV9 and TRBJ2-3, is as follows: DSGVTQTPKHLITATGQRVTLRCSPRSGDLSVYWYQQSLDQGLQFLIQYYNGEERAKGNILERFSAQQFPDLHSELNLSSLELGDSALYFCASSSSGRHTDTQYFGPGTRLTVL.

The chain combines TRBV28 with TRBJ1-4; D is perhaps TRBD1 (5 bases). V lost 3 bases and J 0 bases, leaving 11 bases between the germline ends. This CDR3 has 16 residues. Germline V gene data show CDR1 as MDHEN and CDR2 as SYDVKM. In DNA form, the CDR3 reads TGTGCCAGCAGTTTCCAGGGAACCCCAACTAATGAAAAACTGTTTTTT. Protein sequence: CASSFQGTPTNEKLFF.

J is TRBJ2-3 and V is TRBV4-2, with D tentatively TRBD1 (6 bases). CDR3 length: 14 amino acids. Per the germline V gene, CDR1 is LGHNA and CDR2 is YNFKEQ. The V gene lost 7 bases and the J gene lost 0 bases, with 11 bases spanning the gap. The CDR3 DNA follows: TGTGCCAGCACCTTAGGGGGTAGCACAGATACGCAGTATTTT. Its translation is CASTLGGSTDTQYF.

The table lists this clone with a count of one. V usage is TRBV9 and J usage is TRBJ2-3; 7 nucleotides align to TRBD2. V lost 0 bases and J lost 0; bases outside the gene matches: 4. The CDR3 runs to 16 residues. Looked up from germline, CDR1 is SGDLS and CDR2 is YYNGEE. This chain's CDR3 is CASSVVGRGSTDTQYF. DNA for the CDR3: TGTGCCAGCAGCGTAGTAGGGAGGGGTAGCACAGATACGCAGTATTTT.

V usage is TRBV9 and J usage is TRBJ2-7, with 8 bases matching TRBD2. The CDR3 contains 16 residues. From germline, CDR1 is SGDLS and CDR2 YYNGEE. V lost 0 bases, J lost 5 bases, and 10 bases stayed unmatched. This CDR3 reads CASSVGGSGELHEQYF. DNA for the CDR3: TGTGCCAGCAGCGTAGGTGGTAGCGGGGAGTTGCACGAGCAGTACTTC.

The chain recombines TRBV29-1 with TRBJ2-1, with 9 bases matching TRBD2. Losses at the gene ends were 3 bases for V and 2 bases for J; bases not matched to a gene: 2. Germline V gene data show CDR1 as SQVTM and CDR2 as ANQGSEA. The CDR3 contains 14 residues. The CDR3 spells CSVDSGGPYNEQFF. The CDR3 region has the DNA TGCAGCGTTGATAGCGGGGGCCCCTACAATGAGCAGTTCTTC.

The chain is built from TRBV5-1 and TRBJ2-3; TRBD2 matches at 7 bases. V trimming: 0 bases; J trimming: 5 bases; junction bases outside the gene matches: 9. The germline V gene encodes CDR1 SGHRS and CDR2 YFSETQ. The length of the CDR3 is 16 residues. DNA of the CDR3: TGCGCCAGCAGCTTGGTTCTAGCGGAGACGAAAGATACGCAGTATTTT. This sequence encodes CASSLVLAETKDTQYF.